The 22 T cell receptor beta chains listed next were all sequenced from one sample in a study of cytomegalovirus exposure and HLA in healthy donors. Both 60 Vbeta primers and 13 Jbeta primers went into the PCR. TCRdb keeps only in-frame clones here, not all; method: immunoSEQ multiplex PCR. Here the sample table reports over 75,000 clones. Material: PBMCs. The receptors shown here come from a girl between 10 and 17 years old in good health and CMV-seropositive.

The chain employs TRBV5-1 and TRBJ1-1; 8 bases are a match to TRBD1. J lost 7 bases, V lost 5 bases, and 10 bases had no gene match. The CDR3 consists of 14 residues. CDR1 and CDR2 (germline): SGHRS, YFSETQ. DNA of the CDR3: TGCGCCAGCAGGGCCTCAGGGGGCGTCCATGAAGCTTTCTTT. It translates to CASRASGGVHEAFF.

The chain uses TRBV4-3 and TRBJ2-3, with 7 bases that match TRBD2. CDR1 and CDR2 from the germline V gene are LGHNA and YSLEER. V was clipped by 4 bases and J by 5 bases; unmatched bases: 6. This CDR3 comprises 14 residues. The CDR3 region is CASSPDWGGDTQYF. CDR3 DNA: TGCGCCAGCAGCCCCGACTGGGGGGGAGATACGCAGTATTTT.

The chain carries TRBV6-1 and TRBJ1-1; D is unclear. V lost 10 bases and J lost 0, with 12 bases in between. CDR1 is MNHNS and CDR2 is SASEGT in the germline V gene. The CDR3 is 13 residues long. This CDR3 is CATGVHLNTEAFF. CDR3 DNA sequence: TGTGCCACCGGGGTACATTTGAACACTGAAGCTTTCTTT.

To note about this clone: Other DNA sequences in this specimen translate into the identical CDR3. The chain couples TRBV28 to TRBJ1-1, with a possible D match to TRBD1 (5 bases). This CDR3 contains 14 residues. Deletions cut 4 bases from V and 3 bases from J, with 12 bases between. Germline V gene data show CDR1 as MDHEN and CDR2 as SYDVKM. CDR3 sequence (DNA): TGTGCCAGCAGTTCCACAGGCTTATACACTGAAGCTTTCTTT. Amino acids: CASSSTGLYTEAFF. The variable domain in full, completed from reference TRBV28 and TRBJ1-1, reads DVKVTQSSRYLVKRTGEKVFLECVQDMDHENMFWYRQDPGLGLRLIYFSYDVKMKEKGDIPEGYSVSREKKERFSLILESASTNQTSMYLCASSSTGLYTEAFFGQGTRLTVV.

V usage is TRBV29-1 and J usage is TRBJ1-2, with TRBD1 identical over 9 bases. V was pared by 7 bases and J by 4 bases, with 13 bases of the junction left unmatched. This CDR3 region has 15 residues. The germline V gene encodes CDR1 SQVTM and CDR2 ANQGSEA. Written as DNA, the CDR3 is TGCAGCGCATCAGTGGGGGACAGGGTTCGCTATGGCTACACCTTC. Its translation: CSASVGDRVRYGYTF.

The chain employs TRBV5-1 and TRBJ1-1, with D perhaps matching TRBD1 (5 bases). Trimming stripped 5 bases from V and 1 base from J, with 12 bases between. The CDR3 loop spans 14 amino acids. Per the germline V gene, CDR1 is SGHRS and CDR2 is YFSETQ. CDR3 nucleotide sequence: TGCGCCAGCAGACAGGTAGTGGGGAACACTGAAGCTTTCTTT. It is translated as CASRQVVGNTEAFF.

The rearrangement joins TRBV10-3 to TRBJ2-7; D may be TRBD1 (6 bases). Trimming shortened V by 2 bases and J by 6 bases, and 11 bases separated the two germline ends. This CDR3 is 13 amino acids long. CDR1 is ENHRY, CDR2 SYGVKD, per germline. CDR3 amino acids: CAISETGRGEQYV. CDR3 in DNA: TGTGCCATCAGTGAGACAGGGAGAGGCGAGCAGTACGTC.

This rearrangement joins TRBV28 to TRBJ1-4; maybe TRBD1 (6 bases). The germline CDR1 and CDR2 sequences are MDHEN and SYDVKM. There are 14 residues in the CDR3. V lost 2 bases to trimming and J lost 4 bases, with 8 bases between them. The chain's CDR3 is CASSLRQDNEKLFF. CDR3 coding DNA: TGTGCCAGCAGTTTAAGACAGGATAATGAAAAACTGTTTTTT. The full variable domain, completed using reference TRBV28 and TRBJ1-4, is DVKVTQSSRYLVKRTGEKVFLECVQDMDHENMFWYRQDPGLGLRLIYFSYDVKMKEKGDIPEGYSVSREKKERFSLILESASTNQTSMYLCASSLRQDNEKLFFGSGTQLSVL.

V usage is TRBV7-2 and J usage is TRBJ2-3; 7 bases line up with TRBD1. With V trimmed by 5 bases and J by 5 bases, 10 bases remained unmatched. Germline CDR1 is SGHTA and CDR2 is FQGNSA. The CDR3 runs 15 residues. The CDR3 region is CASSPGTARRDTQYF. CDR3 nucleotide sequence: TGTGCCAGCAGCCCCGGGACAGCAAGAAGAGATACGCAGTATTTT.

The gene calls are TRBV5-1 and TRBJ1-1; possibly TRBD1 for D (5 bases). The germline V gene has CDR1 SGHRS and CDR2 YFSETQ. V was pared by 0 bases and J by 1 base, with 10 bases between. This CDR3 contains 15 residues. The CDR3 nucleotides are TGCGCCAGCAGCTTGGGTGTTCAGGGGAACACTGAAGCTTTCTTT. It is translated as CASSLGVQGNTEAFF.

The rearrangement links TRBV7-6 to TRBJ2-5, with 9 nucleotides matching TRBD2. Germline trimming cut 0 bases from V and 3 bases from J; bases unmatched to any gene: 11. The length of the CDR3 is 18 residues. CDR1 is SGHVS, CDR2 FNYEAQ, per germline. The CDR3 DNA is TGTGCCAGCAGCTTAGCGGCCCGAGGCGGGGGGGCCGAAGAGACCCAGTACTTC. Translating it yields CASSLAARGGGAEETQYF.

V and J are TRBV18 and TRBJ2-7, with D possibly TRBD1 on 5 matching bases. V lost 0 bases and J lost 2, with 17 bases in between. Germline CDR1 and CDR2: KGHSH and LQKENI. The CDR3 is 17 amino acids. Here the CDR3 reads CASSPPPSTDDPYEQYF. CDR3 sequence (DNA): TGTGCCAGCTCACCACCTCCTTCGACAGACGACCCCTACGAGCAGTACTTC.

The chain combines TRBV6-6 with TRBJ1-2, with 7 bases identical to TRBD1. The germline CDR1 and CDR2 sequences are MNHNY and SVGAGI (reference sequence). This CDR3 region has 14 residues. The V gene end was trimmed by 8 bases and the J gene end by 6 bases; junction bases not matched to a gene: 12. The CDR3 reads CASAGYDRENGYTF. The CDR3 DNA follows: TGTGCCAGCGCTGGTTACGACAGGGAGAATGGCTACACCTTC.

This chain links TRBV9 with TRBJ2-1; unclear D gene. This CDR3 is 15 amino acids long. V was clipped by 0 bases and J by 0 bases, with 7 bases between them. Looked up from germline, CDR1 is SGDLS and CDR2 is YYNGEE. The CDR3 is CASSVVMSSYNEQFF. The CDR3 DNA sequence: TGTGCCAGCAGCGTAGTAATGAGCTCCTACAATGAGCAGTTCTTC.

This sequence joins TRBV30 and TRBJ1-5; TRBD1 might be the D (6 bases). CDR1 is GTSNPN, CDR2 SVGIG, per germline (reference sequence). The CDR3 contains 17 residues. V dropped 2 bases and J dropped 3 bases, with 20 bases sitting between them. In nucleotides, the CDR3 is TGTGCCTGGAGTATAGGGGGGGCAGGGGTCTACAATCAGCCCCAGCATTTT. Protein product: CAWSIGGAGVYNQPQHF.

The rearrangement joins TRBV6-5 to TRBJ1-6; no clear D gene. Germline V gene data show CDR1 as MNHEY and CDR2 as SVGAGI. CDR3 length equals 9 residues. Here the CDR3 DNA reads TGTGTGCGCGGTTCACCCCTCCACTTT. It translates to CVRGSPLHF.

In DNA, the CDR3 is TGTGCCAGCAGCTTAGCGGCGGACAATGAGCAGTTCTTC. The encoded protein is CASSLAADNEQFF. The chain carries TRBV7-9 and TRBJ2-1; D is unresolved. Germline V gene data show CDR1 as SEHNR and CDR2 as FQNEAQ (reference sequence). Trimming shortened V by 0 bases and J by 5 bases, and 5 bases separated the two germline ends. The CDR3 has 13 residues.

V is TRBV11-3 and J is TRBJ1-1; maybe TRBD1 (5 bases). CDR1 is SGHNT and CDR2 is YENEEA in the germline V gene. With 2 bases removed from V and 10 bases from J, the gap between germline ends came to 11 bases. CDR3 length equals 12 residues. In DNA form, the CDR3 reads TGTGCCAGCAGCTTAAATAGGGGAACAGCTTTCTTT. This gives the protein CASSLNRGTAFF.

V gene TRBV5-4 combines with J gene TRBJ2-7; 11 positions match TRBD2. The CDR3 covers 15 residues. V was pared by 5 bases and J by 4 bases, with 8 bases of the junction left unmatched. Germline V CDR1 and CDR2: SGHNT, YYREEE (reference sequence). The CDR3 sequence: CASRPSGGTSYEQYF. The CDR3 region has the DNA TGTGCCAGCAGACCTAGCGGGGGGACCTCATACGAGCAGTACTTC.

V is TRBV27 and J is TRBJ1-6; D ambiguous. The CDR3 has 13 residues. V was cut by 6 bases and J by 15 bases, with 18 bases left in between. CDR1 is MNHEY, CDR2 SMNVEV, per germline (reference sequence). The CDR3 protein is CASSLQGSYVLHF. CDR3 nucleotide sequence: TGTGCCAGCAGCCTACAAGGGAGCTACGTCCTCCACTTT.

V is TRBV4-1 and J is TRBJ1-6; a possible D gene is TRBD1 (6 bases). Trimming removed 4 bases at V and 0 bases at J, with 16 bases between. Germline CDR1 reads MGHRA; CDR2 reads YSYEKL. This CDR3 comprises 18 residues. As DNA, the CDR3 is TGCGCCAGCAGCCCCCAAATAATAGGGGGCTCCTATAATTCACCCCTCCACTTT. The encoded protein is CASSPQIIGGSYNSPLHF.

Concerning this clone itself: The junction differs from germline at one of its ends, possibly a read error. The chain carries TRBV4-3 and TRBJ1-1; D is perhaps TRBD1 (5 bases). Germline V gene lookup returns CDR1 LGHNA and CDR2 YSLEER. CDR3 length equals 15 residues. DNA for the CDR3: TGCGCCAGCAGCCAAGATTTGGGACTTGCCACTGAAGATTTCTTT. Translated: CASSQDLGLATEDFF.